This TCR beta chain was observed in a study of cytotoxic CD8 clonotypes in ibrutinib-treated CLL. About the research overall: Response samples were obtained once patients had received a median about 11 months of treatment, range 6 to 36. General study points: In comparison with age-matched healthy donors, baseline clonality was higher and tracked circulating CD8+ T-cell counts. Public clonotypes showed up rarely, and on treatment they shrank or held steady.

Trimming removed 7 bases at V and 2 bases at J, with 17 bases between. Per the germline V gene, CDR1 is SNHLY and CDR2 is FYNNEI. The length of the CDR3 is 15 residues. With sequencing, the targeted depth ranged from 1 in 200,000 to 1 in 1 million T cells. This table comes from immunoSEQ multiplex PCR, and its TCRdb copy is limited to in-frame clones, with some not included. This sample has more than 150,000 clones, with approximately 68% found just once. This clone was counted once. What it recognizes is unknown. The clonotype comes from a human donor with chronic lymphocytic leukemia. The chain uses TRBV2 and TRBJ2-5; D is possibly TRBD2 (6 bases). Source: PBMCs, taken after 24 months of ibrutinib treatment. This chain's CDR3 is CASTHTSREQETQYF. The CDR3 DNA reads as TGTGCCAGCACTCACACTAGCCGTGAGCAAGAGACCCAGTACTTC.